The T cell receptor (beta chain) described here comes from a study of spatial heterogeneity in lung cancer. Study as a whole: Each time, sequencing found more beta-chain sequences than alpha-chain sequences. In tumor regions, TCR transcript counts tracked strongly with a T cell module score from matched bulk RNA-seq.

The time point was: sample taken at primary tumor resection. 72 TRACERx patients with early, untreated non-small cell lung cancer donated samples. V gave up 3 bases and J gave up 8 bases, with 15 bases separating them. This CDR3 is 14 amino acids long. Germline V gene data show CDR1 as SGHRS and CDR2 as YFSETQ. This clonotype has only a few counts. Its antigen remains unidentified. Via MiXCR, TCRdb re-called the 5' RACE reads, giving one row per CDR3 protein. Among more than 10,000 distinct CDR3 sequences listed, 10% to 15% were seen once. The study, taken as a whole, reports: Nonsynonymous mutation counts, ubiquitous and regional, were tracked by the respective counts of ubiquitous and regional expanded TCRs. For expanded intratumoral alpha and beta TCRs, counts tracked tumor mutation counts.

This TCR was recovered from a female donor with early-stage non-small cell lung cancer. The rearrangement uses TRBV5-1 and TRBJ2-1; D gene unclear. The source material was lung tumor tissue, sampled at surgery. The DNA of the CDR3 is TGCGCCAGCAGCTCGACTGCCCCTACGGATGAGCAGTTCTTC. Its translation is CASSSTAPTDEQFF.